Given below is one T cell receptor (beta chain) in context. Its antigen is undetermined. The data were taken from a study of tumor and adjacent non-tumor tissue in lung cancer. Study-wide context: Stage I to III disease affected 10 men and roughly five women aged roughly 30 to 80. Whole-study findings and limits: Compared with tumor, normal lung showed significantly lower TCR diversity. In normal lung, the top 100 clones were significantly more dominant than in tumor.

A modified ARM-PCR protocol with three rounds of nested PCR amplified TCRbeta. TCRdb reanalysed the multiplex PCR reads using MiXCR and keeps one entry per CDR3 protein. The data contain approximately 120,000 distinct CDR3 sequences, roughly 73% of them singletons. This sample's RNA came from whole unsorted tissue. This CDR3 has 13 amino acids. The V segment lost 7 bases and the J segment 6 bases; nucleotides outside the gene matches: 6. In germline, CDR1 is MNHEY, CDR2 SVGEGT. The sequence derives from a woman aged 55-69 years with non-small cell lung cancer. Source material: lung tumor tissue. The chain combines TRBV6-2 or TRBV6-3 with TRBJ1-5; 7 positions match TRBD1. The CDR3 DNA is TGTGCCAGCAAGAAAGGGGGCATTCAGCCCCAGCATTTT. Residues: CASKKGGIQPQHF.